Included here is one T cell receptor (beta chain) sequence, with context. Both 60 Vbeta primers and 13 Jbeta primers went into the PCR. Some clones are missing from TCRdb's copy, which holds only in-frame ones; the method was immunoSEQ multiplex PCR. Seen here are 100,000 to 150,000 clones, 60% to 75% observed once, and the top ten hold roughly 6%. These data come from a study of cytomegalovirus exposure and HLA in healthy donors. The CDR3 is made up of 15 amino acids. The junction had 1 base not matched to a gene; V was cut back by 3 bases and J by 0 bases. Germline V CDR1 and CDR2: KGHSH, LQKENI. Specimen: PBMCs. This sequence originates from a woman aged 50 to 60 in good health and CMV-seropositive. This chain links TRBV18 with TRBJ2-7; 11 bases are a match to TRBD1. CDR3 in amino acids: CASSPGQGVSYEQYF. For the CDR3, the DNA is TGTGCCAGCTCACCGGGACAGGGGGTCTCCTACGAGCAGTACTTC.